This is a list of T cell receptor beta chains from one sample in a study of cytomegalovirus exposure and HLA in healthy donors. Assay used: immunoSEQ multiplex PCR; TCRdb lists only in-frame clones, some missing. The sample shows about 100,000 clones, about 80% of them seen only once. Sequenced material: PBMCs. All receptors come from a woman in her thirties or forties in good health and CMV-seronegative. The CDR3 runs from the conserved cysteine through the conserved F or W. Fields, in order: CDR3 DNA, CDR3 protein, V gene, D gene, J gene, clone size. The D gene is left open where the match is weak. Rows may omit the clone size; those that give it use once, few, many or a size class.

cdr3_nt: TGTGCCTCCGGGACAGGGCCCTCTGGTGGGGCCAACGTCCTGACTTTC
cdr3_aa: CASGTGPSGGANVLTF
v_call: TRBV9
d_call: TRBD1
j_call: TRBJ2-6
clone_size: -

cdr3_nt: TGCGCCAGCAGCCAAGGCATATCCGGCCTCGGGGATGGCTACACCTTC
cdr3_aa: CASSQGISGLGDGYTF
v_call: TRBV4-1
d_call: -
j_call: TRBJ1-2
clone_size: -

cdr3_nt: TGCGCCAGCAGCTTCCTTAGCGGGAGGAGCGAGCAGTACTTC
cdr3_aa: CASSFLSGRSEQYF
v_call: TRBV5-1
d_call: TRBD2
j_call: TRBJ2-7
clone_size: -

cdr3_nt: TGTGCCAGCAGCCGGCGGACAGGGGGCATCGGGGAGCTGTTTTTT
cdr3_aa: CASSRRTGGIGELFF
v_call: TRBV7-3
d_call: TRBD1
j_call: TRBJ2-2
clone_size: -

cdr3_nt: TGTGCCAGTGGACAGGGGGCCCTCACAGATACGCAGTATTTT
cdr3_aa: CASGQGALTDTQYF
v_call: TRBV19
d_call: TRBD1
j_call: TRBJ2-3
clone_size: -

cdr3_nt: TGTTCCAGCAGCCTATTACCGGGACAGGCCAGAGCCTACGAGCAGTACTTC
cdr3_aa: CSSSLLPGQARAYEQYF
v_call: TRBV7-9
d_call: TRBD1
j_call: TRBJ2-7
clone_size: -

cdr3_nt: TGTGCCAGCAGCTTAGTCACGGGGAGCACAGATACGCAGTATTTT
cdr3_aa: CASSLVTGSTDTQYF
v_call: TRBV7-6
d_call: -
j_call: TRBJ2-3
clone_size: -

cdr3_nt: TGTGCCAGCAGCGTAGGAAGCTCTGGCTACACCTTC
cdr3_aa: CASSVGSSGYTF
v_call: TRBV9
d_call: -
j_call: TRBJ1-2
clone_size: -

cdr3_nt: TGTGCCAGTAGTCCCGGAGCGGGGGGGGCCAACGTCCTGACTTTC
cdr3_aa: CASSPGAGGANVLTF
v_call: TRBV19
d_call: TRBD2
j_call: TRBJ2-6
clone_size: -

cdr3_nt: TGTGCCAGCAGCTTATATGGGCAGGGGGCACAGAGGGCCTATGGCTACACCTTC
cdr3_aa: CASSLYGQGAQRAYGYTF
v_call: TRBV7-9
d_call: TRBD1
j_call: TRBJ1-2
clone_size: -

cdr3_nt: TGTGCCAGCGATCCGGGACAGTGGAACACCGGGGAGCTGTTTTTT
cdr3_aa: CASDPGQWNTGELFF
v_call: TRBV19
d_call: TRBD1
j_call: TRBJ2-2
clone_size: -

cdr3_nt: TGTGCCAGCAGCTTAATATGGACTACTAGCACAGATACGCAGTATTTT
cdr3_aa: CASSLIWTTSTDTQYF
v_call: TRBV11-2
d_call: -
j_call: TRBJ2-3
clone_size: -

cdr3_nt: TGTGCCAGCAGTTTCGCGAAGACAGGGCGCTATGGCTACACCTTC
cdr3_aa: CASSFAKTGRYGYTF
v_call: TRBV27
d_call: TRBD1
j_call: TRBJ1-2
clone_size: -

cdr3_nt: TGTGCCTGGAGTGGGGGACAGGGGCGCTTAGGAAACACCATATATTTT
cdr3_aa: CAWSGGQGRLGNTIYF
v_call: TRBV30
d_call: TRBD1
j_call: TRBJ1-3
clone_size: -

cdr3_nt: TGTGCCATCAGTGACCCTACAGGGCCCTACGAGCAGTACTTC
cdr3_aa: CAISDPTGPYEQYF
v_call: TRBV10-3
d_call: -
j_call: TRBJ2-7
clone_size: -

cdr3_nt: TGTGCCAGCAGCTTAGACCTGGGGGCCCGTCTCTACACCTTC
cdr3_aa: CASSLDLGARLYTF
v_call: TRBV7-2
d_call: -
j_call: TRBJ1-2
clone_size: few

cdr3_nt: TGTGCCAGCAGCTTAGCAGGGGGTAGGACAGATACGCAGTATTTT
cdr3_aa: CASSLAGGRTDTQYF
v_call: TRBV7-2
d_call: -
j_call: TRBJ2-3
clone_size: -

cdr3_nt: TGTGCCAGTAGTATATGGGGGGCAGATACGCAGTATTTT
cdr3_aa: CASSIWGADTQYF
v_call: TRBV19
d_call: -
j_call: TRBJ2-3
clone_size: -

cdr3_nt: TGTGCCAGCGTGGCAAAGGGGGTCTTAGGAGAAAAACTGTTTTTT
cdr3_aa: CASVAKGVLGEKLFF
v_call: TRBV19
d_call: -
j_call: TRBJ1-4
clone_size: -

cdr3_nt: TGTGCCAGCAGCTTGGCCTTGGTTCTGGGGGCGAGGGATACTGAAGCTTTCTTT
cdr3_aa: CASSLALVLGARDTEAFF
v_call: TRBV5-8
d_call: -
j_call: TRBJ1-1
clone_size: -

cdr3_nt: TGTGCCAGCAGTTTATACCCCCCAGAGGAGGGTCTCCCTTGCACTGAAGCTTTCTTT
cdr3_aa: CASSLYPPEEGLPCTEAFF
v_call: TRBV28
d_call: -
j_call: TRBJ1-1
clone_size: few

cdr3_nt: TGCGCCAGCAGCCCCACCCGGGGTAGGTCGAACTATGGCTACACCTTC
cdr3_aa: CASSPTRGRSNYGYTF
v_call: TRBV4-3
d_call: -
j_call: TRBJ1-2
clone_size: few

cdr3_nt: TGTGCCAGCAGCTTAGTTGGACTAGCGACCTACAATGAGCAGTTCTTC
cdr3_aa: CASSLVGLATYNEQFF
v_call: TRBV7-2
d_call: TRBD2
j_call: TRBJ2-1
clone_size: -

cdr3_nt: TGCGCCAGCGGGGGTCTAGCGGGTTACAATGAGCAGTTCTTC
cdr3_aa: CASGGLAGYNEQFF
v_call: TRBV4-3
d_call: TRBD2
j_call: TRBJ2-1
clone_size: -

cdr3_nt: TGTGCCAGCGGAGGAGCGTACCAAGAGACCCAGTACTTC
cdr3_aa: CASGGAYQETQYF
v_call: TRBV28
d_call: -
j_call: TRBJ2-5
clone_size: -

cdr3_nt: TGTGCCAGTAGTACGGGACTAGCGACTGGGTGGAAGACCCAGTACTTC
cdr3_aa: CASSTGLATGWKTQYF
v_call: TRBV19
d_call: TRBD2
j_call: TRBJ2-5
clone_size: -

cdr3_nt: TGTGCCAGCTCACCCTGGCCCGTCGAGGGGGCCGGGGGCTACACCTTC
cdr3_aa: CASSPWPVEGAGGYTF
v_call: TRBV18
d_call: TRBD1
j_call: TRBJ1-2
clone_size: -

cdr3_nt: TGCAGCGCTACAGGGGGAGGGGACACTGAAGCTTTCTTT
cdr3_aa: CSATGGGDTEAFF
v_call: TRBV29-1
d_call: TRBD1
j_call: TRBJ1-1
clone_size: -

cdr3_nt: TGTGCCAGCAGTTACCGCAGGGGGCTGAACACTGAAGCTTTCTTT
cdr3_aa: CASSYRRGLNTEAFF
v_call: TRBV6-5
d_call: TRBD1
j_call: TRBJ1-1
clone_size: -

cdr3_nt: TGTGCCAGCAAGGGGCAGGGGGACTCTCTTGAAAAACTGTTTTTT
cdr3_aa: CASKGQGDSLEKLFF
v_call: TRBV7-9
d_call: TRBD1
j_call: TRBJ1-4
clone_size: -

cdr3_nt: TGTGCCAGCAGCTTAGTCCCGGGACAGGTTCTTGTTGAAAAACTGTTTTTT
cdr3_aa: CASSLVPGQVLVEKLFF
v_call: TRBV7-9
d_call: TRBD1
j_call: TRBJ1-4
clone_size: -

cdr3_nt: TGTGCCAGCAGCTTCGGCGGGAGGGCCGGGGAGCTGTTTTTT
cdr3_aa: CASSFGGRAGELFF
v_call: TRBV5-4
d_call: TRBD2
j_call: TRBJ2-2
clone_size: -

cdr3_nt: TGTGCCAGCAGTTTATATGCCAAACCGGGACTAGCGGACGATACGCAGTATTTT
cdr3_aa: CASSLYAKPGLADDTQYF
v_call: TRBV27
d_call: TRBD2
j_call: TRBJ2-3
clone_size: -

cdr3_nt: TGTGCCAGCAGCTCAGGGGTCTCGGCCTACGAGCAGTACTTC
cdr3_aa: CASSSGVSAYEQYF
v_call: TRBV5-4
d_call: -
j_call: TRBJ2-7
clone_size: few

cdr3_nt: TGTGCCAGCATCTCGACTAGTTCGGATTACAACAATGAGCAGTTCTTC
cdr3_aa: CASISTSSDYNNEQFF
v_call: TRBV21-1
d_call: -
j_call: TRBJ2-1
clone_size: once

cdr3_nt: TGTGCCAGCAGTTACAGGACAGATAAAATGAACACTGAAGCTTTCTTT
cdr3_aa: CASSYRTDKMNTEAFF
v_call: TRBV6-5
d_call: -
j_call: TRBJ1-1
clone_size: -

cdr3_nt: TGTGCCAGCAGCGTAGCCCCGGGGACTAATGAAAAACTGTTTTTT
cdr3_aa: CASSVAPGTNEKLFF
v_call: TRBV9
d_call: -
j_call: TRBJ1-4
clone_size: -

cdr3_nt: TGTGCCAGCCGCTCTATCGGGGGTCCAAACTATGGCTACACCTTC
cdr3_aa: CASRSIGGPNYGYTF
v_call: TRBV27
d_call: -
j_call: TRBJ1-2
clone_size: -

cdr3_nt: TGTGCCAGTAGCGGAAACACCATATATTTT
cdr3_aa: CASSGNTIYF
v_call: TRBV6-5
d_call: -
j_call: TRBJ1-3
clone_size: -

cdr3_nt: TGTGCCAGCAGCCCTGAAGGGGACACCGGGGAGCTGTTTTTT
cdr3_aa: CASSPEGDTGELFF
v_call: TRBV4-2
d_call: -
j_call: TRBJ2-2
clone_size: few

cdr3_nt: TGTGCCAGCAGTTCGACGGGGGGGGCAAGCAATCAGCCCCAGCATTTT
cdr3_aa: CASSSTGGASNQPQHF
v_call: TRBV27
d_call: -
j_call: TRBJ1-5
clone_size: -

cdr3_nt: TGTGCCACCAGCAGGCCGGGACAGGGGGAGACCCAGTACTTC
cdr3_aa: CATSRPGQGETQYF
v_call: TRBV15
d_call: TRBD1
j_call: TRBJ2-5
clone_size: -

cdr3_nt: TGTTCCGCGTCCAATGAGCAGTTCTTC
cdr3_aa: CSASNEQFF
v_call: TRBV7-9
d_call: -
j_call: TRBJ2-1
clone_size: once

cdr3_nt: TGTGCCAGTAGCTATACGGCGGGAGGGCCGGATACGCAGTATTTT
cdr3_aa: CASSYTAGGPDTQYF
v_call: TRBV19
d_call: TRBD2
j_call: TRBJ2-3
clone_size: -

cdr3_nt: TGTGCCAGCAGTGAGCGGGAGACAGATACGCAGTATTTT
cdr3_aa: CASSERETDTQYF
v_call: TRBV6-4
d_call: TRBD2
j_call: TRBJ2-3
clone_size: -

cdr3_nt: TGTGCCAGCATCCAACCGGGAGGGAGCGGCTACACCTTC
cdr3_aa: CASIQPGGSGYTF
v_call: TRBV7-2
d_call: -
j_call: TRBJ1-2
clone_size: -

cdr3_nt: TGTGCCAGCAGCTTAGTAGATTGGGCCTCCTACGAGCAGTACTTC
cdr3_aa: CASSLVDWASYEQYF
v_call: TRBV7-2
d_call: -
j_call: TRBJ2-7
clone_size: -

cdr3_nt: TGTGCCAGGAAGCCTAGCGGGAGCAATGAGCAGTTCTTC
cdr3_aa: CARKPSGSNEQFF
v_call: TRBV2
d_call: TRBD2
j_call: TRBJ2-1
clone_size: -